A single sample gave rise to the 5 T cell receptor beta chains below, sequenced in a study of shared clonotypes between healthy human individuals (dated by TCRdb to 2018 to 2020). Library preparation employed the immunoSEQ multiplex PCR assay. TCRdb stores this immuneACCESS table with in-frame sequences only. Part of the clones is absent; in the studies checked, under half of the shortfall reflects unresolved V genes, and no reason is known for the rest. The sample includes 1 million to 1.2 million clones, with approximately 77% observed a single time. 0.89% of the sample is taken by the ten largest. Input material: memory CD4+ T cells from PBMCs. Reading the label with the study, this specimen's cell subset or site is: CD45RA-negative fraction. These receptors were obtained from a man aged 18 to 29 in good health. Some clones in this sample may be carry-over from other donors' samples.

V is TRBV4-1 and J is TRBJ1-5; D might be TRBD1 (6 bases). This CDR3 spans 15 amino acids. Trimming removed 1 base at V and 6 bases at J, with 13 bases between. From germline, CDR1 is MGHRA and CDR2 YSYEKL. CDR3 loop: CASSQGDTTGQPQHF. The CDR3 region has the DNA TGCGCCAGCAGCCAAGGGGACACCACCGGTCAGCCCCAGCATTTT.

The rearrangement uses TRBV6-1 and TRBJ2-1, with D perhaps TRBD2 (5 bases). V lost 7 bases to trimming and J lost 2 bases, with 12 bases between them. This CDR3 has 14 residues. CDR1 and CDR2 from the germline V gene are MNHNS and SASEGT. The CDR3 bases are TGTGCCAGCATCCCGGGAATCACCTACAATGAGCAGTTCTTC. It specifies CASIPGITYNEQFF.

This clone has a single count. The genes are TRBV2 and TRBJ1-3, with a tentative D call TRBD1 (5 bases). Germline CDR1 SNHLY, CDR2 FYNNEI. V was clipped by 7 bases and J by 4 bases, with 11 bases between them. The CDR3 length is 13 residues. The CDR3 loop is CASTREGGNTIYF. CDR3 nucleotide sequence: TGTGCCAGCACCCGAGAGGGGGGAAACACCATATATTTT.

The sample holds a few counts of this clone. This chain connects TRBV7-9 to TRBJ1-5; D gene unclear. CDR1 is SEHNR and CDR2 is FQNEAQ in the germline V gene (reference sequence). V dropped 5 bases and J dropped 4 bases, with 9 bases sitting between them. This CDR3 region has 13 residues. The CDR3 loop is CASSPAGNQPQHF. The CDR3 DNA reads TGTGCCAGCAGCCCAGCGGGTAATCAGCCCCAGCATTTT. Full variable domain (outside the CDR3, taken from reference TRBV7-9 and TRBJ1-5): DTGVSQNPRHKITKRGQNVTFRCDPISEHNRLYWYRQTLGQGPEFLTYFQNEAQLEKSRLLSDRFSAERPKGSFSTLEIQRTEQGDSAMYLCASSPAGNQPQHFGDGTRLSIL.

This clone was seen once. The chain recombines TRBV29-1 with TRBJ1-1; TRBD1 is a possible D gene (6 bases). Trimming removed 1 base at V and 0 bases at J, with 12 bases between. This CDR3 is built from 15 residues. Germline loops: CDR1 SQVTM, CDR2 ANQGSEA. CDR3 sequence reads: CSVEGRRTVNTEAFF. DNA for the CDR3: TGCAGCGTTGAAGGACGCCGGACAGTGAACACTGAAGCTTTCTTT.